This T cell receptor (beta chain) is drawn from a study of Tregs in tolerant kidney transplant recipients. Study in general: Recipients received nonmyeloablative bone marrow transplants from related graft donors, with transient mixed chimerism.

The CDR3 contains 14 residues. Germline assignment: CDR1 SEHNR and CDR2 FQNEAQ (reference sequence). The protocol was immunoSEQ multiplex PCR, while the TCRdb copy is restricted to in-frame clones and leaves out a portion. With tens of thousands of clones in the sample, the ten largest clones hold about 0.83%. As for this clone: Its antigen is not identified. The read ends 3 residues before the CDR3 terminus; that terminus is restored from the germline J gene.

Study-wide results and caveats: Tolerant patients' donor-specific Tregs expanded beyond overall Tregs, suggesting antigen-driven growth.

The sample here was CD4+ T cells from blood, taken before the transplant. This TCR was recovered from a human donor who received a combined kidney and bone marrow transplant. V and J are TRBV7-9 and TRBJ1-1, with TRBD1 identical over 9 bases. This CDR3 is CASSLPGQGPQAFF. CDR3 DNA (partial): TGTGCCAGCAGCCTCCCGGGACAGGGACCCCAA.